Listed below are T cell receptor beta chains from one sample, sequenced in a study of blood T cell repertoires in COVID-19. Sequencing used immunoSEQ multiplex PCR; TCRdb keeps in-frame clones, though not all of them. The data contain some 120,000 clones, about 88% of them seen just once; the ten biggest clones take up more than 3%. The sequenced sample consisted of peripheral blood. These receptors were obtained from a man aged 50 to 60 with active COVID-19. Each CDR3 is given without its conserved first and last residue.

j_call	v_call	cdr3_aa
TRBJ2-1	TRBV9	ASSVGSSGSYNEQF
TRBJ2-5	TRBV5-4	ASSVGLAGGETQY
TRBJ2-7	TRBV3-1/TRBV3-2	ASSLRDRDEQY
TRBJ1-1	TRBV5-1	ASSLSRGTEAF
TRBJ2-3	TRBV7-2	ASSSFGTRTDTQY
TRBJ1-6	TRBV5-4	ASSVGPWGTSYNSPLH
TRBJ1-2	TRBV5-1	ASSWGQGDKGYT
TRBJ2-3	TRBV9	ASSTQAGGMYTQY
TRBJ1-5	TRBV19	ASSKGQAVNNQPQH
TRBJ2-2	TRBV5-1	ASSYRGSGGHRELF
TRBJ2-4	TRBV7-3	ASSPVAGGPNIQY
TRBJ1-5	TRBV7-8	ASSEGARNPGNQPQH
TRBJ2-1	TRBV6-5	ASSSDLAGGPNEQF
TRBJ1-2	TRBV5-1	ASSLISDSPYGYT
TRBJ2-1	TRBV19	ASSMDRISRGNEQF
TRBJ1-1	TRBV6-6	ASSYERTEAF
TRBJ2-4	TRBV7-8	ASSLGSGQGIAAKNIQY
TRBJ1-1	TRBV11-2	ASKRQQSFMNTEAF
TRBJ1-2	TRBV19	ASSPGVYGYT
TRBJ1-6	TRBV30	AWGPGGSLYSPLH
TRBJ2-1	TRBV7-8	ASRASAGGSYNEQF
TRBJ1-1	TRBV29-1	SVEPTGRYTEAF
TRBJ1-5	TRBV6-6	ASSWSHGQPQH
TRBJ2-7	TRBV4-1	ASSPGGGRTYEQY
TRBJ2-1	TRBV20-1	SASVTSSYNEQF
TRBJ1-1	TRBV19	ASSTQGGMLGTEAF
TRBJ2-2	TRBV9	ASSSRGTLNTGELF
TRBJ2-5	TRBV5-5	ASSISRDRERETQY
TRBJ2-2	TRBV20-1	SASGGGVGELF
TRBJ2-1	TRBV2	ASSQGPLAEAGDEQF
TRBJ2-5	TRBV9	ASSVQGRETQY
TRBJ2-5	TRBV7-7	ASRDDPGETQY
TRBJ2-7	TRBV5-1	ASSLTTSLSNEQY
TRBJ2-1	TRBV24-1	ATSDSKGLAGVYEQF
TRBJ2-2	TRBV11-2	ASSREWTGELF
TRBJ2-7	TRBV4-1	ASSLQPGTYEQY
TRBJ1-5	TRBV27	ASRRGGLYSNQPQH
TRBJ1-1	TRBV28	ASSPIDRSNTEAF
TRBJ1-4	TRBV9	ASSAAGGEKLF
TRBJ1-1	TRBV5-1	ASSFGWSDTEAF
TRBJ2-1	TRBV5-1	ASSLAASATYNEQF
TRBJ2-4	TRBV4-1	ASSQGPPFGRAKNIQY
TRBJ2-3	TRBV7-9	ASSWTSDPTDTQY
TRBJ1-2	TRBV5-4	ASSLEGIAGYT
TRBJ2-1	TRBV7-2	ASSFRQISDEQF
TRBJ1-2	TRBV3-1/TRBV3-2	ASSQVITGGYT
TRBJ2-1	TRBV6-6	ASSPTSRRTSYNEQF
TRBJ2-3	TRBV9	ASSVDRRTGGTDTQY
TRBJ2-1	TRBV11-2	ASSLDQGPYNEQF
TRBJ1-2	TRBV24-1	AIQNRGLGGYT
TRBJ2-3	TRBV11-3	ASSSRQGTPDTQY
TRBJ1-6	TRBV7-9	ASSSYGDRGYNSPLH
TRBJ2-2	TRBV7-2	ASSWQGDTGELF
TRBJ2-1	TRBV7-7	ASSQGDRDYNEQF
TRBJ2-1	TRBV24-1	ATSDPGTAYNEQF
TRBJ1-2	TRBV5-1	ASSLSDRLYGYT
TRBJ1-1	TRBV3-1/TRBV3-2	ASSHGRENTEAF
TRBJ2-7	TRBV5-1	ASSHGQGYEQY
TRBJ2-3	TRBV5-1	ASSWRQTSGGPASTDTQY
TRBJ1-2	TRBV11-3	ATSTDYGYT